This record covers a single TCR beta chain. The V gene's germline CDR1 is MNHEY and CDR2 SVGEGT. The CDR3 spans 14 residues. V was trimmed by 5 bases and J by 4 bases, leaving 12 bases between them. The source of the sample is a study of T cell responses to AZD1222 COVID-19 vaccine. Sequencing used immunoSEQ multiplex PCR; TCRdb keeps in-frame clones, though not all of them. Altogether around 200,000 clones are present, 90% to 95% being singletons, with the ten largest covering roughly 1%. V usage is TRBV6-2 or TRBV6-3 and J usage is TRBJ1-5; no reliable D call. This clonotype originated in an adult who received the MenACWY meningococcal vaccine as a control. This specimen consisted of peripheral blood, obtained 28 days after the second dose of the MenACWY control vaccine. Here the CDR3 reads CASSRVEGNQPQHF. In DNA form, the CDR3 reads TGTGCCAGCAGTAGGGTGGAGGGAAATCAGCCCCAGCATTTT.